This T cell receptor (beta chain) originates from a study of blood T cells in healthy people across ages. This CDR3 has 15 residues. V was clipped by 2 bases and J by 3 bases; unmatched bases: 7. From germline, CDR1 is SGHRS and CDR2 YFSETQ. Donors were healthy Caucasian individuals from Russia aged about 6 to 95. With a J-beta primer mix and a sample-barcoded 5' primer, a second PCR ran roughly 7 to 11 cycles. Via MiXCR, TCRdb re-called the 5' RACE reads, giving one row per CDR3 protein. The sample has about 680,000 distinct CDR3 sequences, 49% seen once. This clonotype was picked up a small number of times.

The rearrangement links TRBV5-1 to TRBJ1-2; 7 bases are a match to TRBD1. The specimen was blood. The source of this sequence is an older woman in good health. For the CDR3, the DNA is TGCGCCAGCAGCTTAACAGGGGAGGCCTACTATGGCTACACCTTC. This sequence encodes CASSLTGEAYYGYTF.